This T cell receptor (beta chain) was profiled in a study of beta chain features in type 1 diabetes. The study's findings and limits: Researchers report that Type 1 diabetes patients had moderately but significantly shorter TCRB CDR3s across all four CD4+ subsets.

V shed 4 bases and J shed 8 bases, with 9 bases lying between them. The CDR3 spans 12 residues. CDR1 and CDR2 from the germline V gene are SGHAT and FQNNGV. CD4+ naive, central memory, regulatory and stem cell-like memory subsets were isolated by sorting on CD45RO/CCR7/CD25/CD127/CD95/CD27. Details on this clone: The antigen remains unidentified. This sample includes further DNA sequences coding for the same CDR3.

Expressed TCRB transcripts were sequenced, since all the RNA that had been isolated was reverse transcribed. TCRdb's copy holds only in-frame clones and misses some; the assay was immunoSEQ multiplex PCR. The sample records about 220,000 clones, roughly 10% being singletons. The receptor's source is a man aged 18 to 30 in good health. This sequence joins TRBV11-2 and TRBJ2-1; D ambiguous. The sample taken for sequencing was central memory CD4+ T cells from blood. The CDR3 nucleotides are TGTGCCAGCAGCTCCCAGTTATATGAGCAGTTCTTC. It encodes CASSSQLYEQFF.